The 10 T cell receptor beta chains below were found in one sample sequenced in a study of cytomegalovirus exposure and HLA in healthy donors. PCR amplification relied on 60 Vbeta primers (plus 13 Jbeta primers). Here immunoSEQ multiplex PCR was the method, and the copy in TCRdb shows in-frame clones only, minus some. Its table lists tens of thousands of clones. Sequences were obtained from PBMCs. The receptors derive from a male donor in good health and CMV-seronegative.

The chain employs TRBV7-9 and TRBJ1-1; 8 positions agree with TRBD1. CDR3 length: 14 amino acids. In germline, CDR1 is SEHNR, CDR2 FQNEAQ (reference sequence). Trimming removed 6 bases from V and 4 bases from J; junction bases left unmatched: 7. The CDR3: CASRPTGGITEAFF. As DNA, the CDR3 is TGTGCCAGCAGACCCACAGGGGGGATCACTGAAGCTTTCTTT.

This chain joins TRBV27 and TRBJ2-7, with D possibly matching TRBD2 (5 bases). Looked up from germline, CDR1 is MNHEY and CDR2 is SMNVEV (reference sequence). This CDR3 has 15 residues. Trimming stripped 7 bases from V and 7 bases from J, with 23 bases between. The CDR3 nucleotides read TGTGCCAGCAAGAGTCTGTTTCGGGGAAATAGGGAGCAGTACTTC. Amino acids: CASKSLFRGNREQYF.

J is TRBJ2-1 and V is TRBV7-9; no firm D call. This CDR3 region has 14 residues. CDR1 and CDR2 from the germline V gene are SEHNR and FQNEAQ (reference sequence). Between the trimmed V and J ends, which lost 5 bases and 0 bases, there was a span of 8 bases. The CDR3 DNA reads TGTGCCAGCAGCAAGCCGGGCTCCTACAATGAGCAGTTCTTC. Its translation is CASSKPGSYNEQFF.

This chain connects TRBV15 to TRBJ2-7, with TRBD1 as a possible D gene (6 bases). The length of the CDR3 is 13 residues. Trimming removed 4 bases at V and 0 bases at J, with 7 bases between. Germline loops: CDR1 LNHNV, CDR2 YYDKDF (reference sequence). CDR3 bases: TGTGCCACCAGCAAGGGGGTCTCCTACGAGCAGTACTTC. Translation: CATSKGVSYEQYF. Supplemented by reference TRBV15 and TRBJ2-7, the full variable domain reads DAMVIQNPRYQVTQFGKPVTLSCSQTLNHNVMYWYQQKSSQAPKLLFHYYDKDFNNEADTPDNFQSRRPNTSFCFLDIRSPGLGDTAMYLCATSKGVSYEQYFGPGTRLTVT.

Points on this clone: The junction and the germline gene differ at one end; a read error may be behind it. This rearrangement joins TRBV15 to TRBJ2-1; TRBD2 might be the D (6 bases). The CDR3 loop spans 14 amino acids. Germline V CDR1 and CDR2: LNHNV, YYDKDF (reference sequence). The DNA of the CDR3 is TGTGCCACCAGTAGAGACAGTCTCGGGGGAGAGCAGTTCTTC. Translation: CATSRDSLGGEQFF.

The CDR3, as DNA: TGCGCCAGCAGCCAAGGTCTCCGGGAAGAGACCCAGTACTTC. Protein: CASSQGLREETQYF. V is TRBV4-1 and J is TRBJ2-5; D unresolved. The ends were cut back, 1 base at V and 3 bases at J, with 9 bases in the middle. CDR1 and CDR2 (germline): MGHRA, YSYEKL. The CDR3 covers 14 residues.

The chain recombines TRBV5-1 with TRBJ1-5; 10 nucleotides match TRBD1. CDR1 is SGHRS and CDR2 is YFSETQ in the germline V gene. After removal of 1 base from V and 6 bases from J, the junction contained 16 bases not matched to a gene. The CDR3 sequence is 19 residues long. CDR3 bases: TGCGCCAGCAGCTTGTTTTACGAGAGCGGACAGGGGGAAACTCAGCCCCAGCATTTT. It encodes CASSLFYESGQGETQPQHF.

V is TRBV6-6 and J is TRBJ1-2; D is perhaps TRBD1 (5 bases). CDR3 length equals 13 residues. Trimming took off 7 bases at V and 4 bases at J, with 13 bases between the two ends. CDR1 is MNHNY, CDR2 SVGAGI, per germline (reference sequence). The CDR3 reads CASTQAGGYGYTF. The CDR3 bases are TGTGCCAGCACCCAGGCGGGGGGCTATGGCTACACCTTC.

The rearrangement joins TRBV4-1 to TRBJ2-7; 8 nucleotides agree with TRBD1. Germline-derived CDR1 and CDR2 are MGHRA and YSYEKL. Germline trimming cut 0 bases from V and 4 bases from J; bases unmatched to any gene: 8. The CDR3 has 16 amino acids. The CDR3: CASSQEPGQDGYEQYF. The DNA of the CDR3 is TGCGCCAGCAGCCAAGAACCGGGACAGGACGGTTACGAGCAGTACTTC.

The genes are TRBV6-6 and TRBJ2-5; D perhaps matches TRBD1 (6 bases). Trimming took 8 bases from V and 5 from J, leaving 12 bases between them. Per germline, CDR1 MNHNY and CDR2 SVGAGI (reference sequence). The CDR3 is 12 residues long. The CDR3 region is CASGQIRETQYF. Here the CDR3 DNA reads TGTGCCAGCGGACAGATCAGGGAGACCCAGTACTTC.